Shown below are 20 T cell receptor beta chains from a single sample sequenced in a study of shared clonotypes between healthy human individuals. The table came from immunoSEQ multiplex PCR; TCRdb's copy has only in-frame clones and leaves some out. This repertoire shows under 2,500,000 clones, nearly 97% found once; its top ten account for roughly 0.13%. The specimen was naive CD4+ T cells sorted from blood. Subset of the sample: CD45RA+ positively selected. All receptors come from a man in his late teens or twenties in good health.

The chain combines TRBV2 with TRBJ1-2, with 10 bases aligning to TRBD1. CDR1 SNHLY and CDR2 FYNNEI come from the germline V gene. J lost 4 bases, V lost 6 bases, and 8 bases had no gene match. The CDR3 extends over 15 amino acids. The CDR3 nucleotides are TGTGCCAGCAGGAGTGGACAGGGGGAGACCTATGGCTACACCTTC. This sequence encodes CASRSGQGETYGYTF.

This chain links TRBV4-1 with TRBJ2-3; D may be TRBD2 (6 bases). Between the trimmed V and J ends, which lost 1 base and 0 bases, there was a span of 11 bases. CDR3 length equals 16 residues. The V gene's germline CDR1 is MGHRA and CDR2 YSYEKL. The CDR3 spells CASSQGRVSSTDTQYF. The CDR3 DNA follows: TGCGCCAGCAGCCAAGGGAGGGTTTCTAGCACAGATACGCAGTATTTT.

The CDR3 loop is CASLPDYPYGYTF. CDR3 coding DNA: TGTGCCAGTTTACCGGATTACCCCTATGGCTACACCTTC. The V and J genes are TRBV2 and TRBJ1-2; D not resolved. V lost 9 bases to trimming and J lost 4 bases, with 15 bases between them. The CDR3 sequence is 13 residues long. CDR1 is SNHLY, CDR2 FYNNEI, per germline.

The J gene is TRBJ1-6, the V gene TRBV2, with D possibly TRBD1 on 6 matching bases. The ends were cut back, 1 base at V and 8 bases at J, with 12 bases in the middle. The CDR3 extends over 15 amino acids. Germline CDR1 SNHLY, CDR2 FYNNEI. The CDR3 region is CASSEDGRGYSPLHF. The CDR3 nucleotides read TGTGCCAGCAGTGAAGATGGCAGGGGTTATTCACCCCTCCACTTT.

This chain links TRBV2 with TRBJ2-1; possible D gene TRBD2, 6 bases. From germline, CDR1 is SNHLY and CDR2 FYNNEI. The V end was cut by 5 bases, the J end by 7 bases, with 15 bases between. The CDR3 covers 14 residues. The CDR3 DNA reads TGTGCCAGCAGTTGGCGGGACCCAAGAAATGAGCAGTTCTTC. Translating gives CASSWRDPRNEQFF.

The rearrangement links TRBV30 to TRBJ1-4, with unresolved D. The CDR3 runs 13 residues. The V gene lost 0 bases and the J gene lost 7 bases, with 9 bases spanning the gap. Germline V gene lookup returns CDR1 GTSNPN and CDR2 SVGIG (reference sequence). The CDR3 sequence: CAWSVRTLEKLFF. Here the CDR3 DNA reads TGTGCCTGGAGTGTAAGGACCCTTGAAAAACTGTTTTTT.

The J gene is TRBJ2-2, the V gene TRBV30; D may match TRBD1 or TRBD2 (5 bases each). V lost 5 bases and J lost 3, with 13 bases in between. Germline V gene lookup returns CDR1 GTSNPN and CDR2 SVGIG (reference sequence). This CDR3 comprises 14 residues. This CDR3 is CAWDGGRDTGELFF. The CDR3 bases are TGTGCCTGGGATGGGGGAAGGGACACCGGGGAGCTGTTTTTT.

The V call is TRBV6-5, the J call TRBJ1-6; D perhaps matches TRBD1 (6 bases). CDR1 is MNHEY and CDR2 is SVGAGI in the germline V gene. The V end was cut by 2 bases, the J end by 9 bases, with 11 bases between. The CDR3 has 14 amino acids. The CDR3 DNA sequence: TGTGCCAGCAGTTACGTGGACAGCGGTTCACCCCTCCACTTT. It specifies CASSYVDSGSPLHF.

As concerns this clone: This sample also contains other DNA sequences that code for the same CDR3. The gene calls are TRBV11-2 and TRBJ2-3; D remains ambiguous. The CDR3 totals 13 residues. Germline V gene data show CDR1 as SGHAT and CDR2 as FQNNGV. Trimming took 2 bases from V and 5 from J, leaving 8 bases between them. The DNA of the CDR3 is TGTGCCAGCAGCTTAAGCGTTGGAGATACGCAGTATTTT. It yields the protein CASSLSVGDTQYF. Full variable domain (missing parts from reference TRBV11-2 and TRBJ2-3): EAGVAQSPRYKIIEKRQSVAFWCNPISGHATLYWYQQILGQGPKLLIQFQNNGVVDDSQLPKDRFSAERLKGVDSTLKIQPAKLEDSAVYLCASSLSVGDTQYFGPGTRLTVL.

The V gene is TRBV30, the J gene TRBJ2-7, with 8 bases aligning to TRBD2. Germline values: CDR1 GTSNPN, CDR2 SVGIG (reference sequence). J gave up 2 bases and V 1 base, and 10 bases lay outside the gene matches. The CDR3 sequence is 16 residues long. The CDR3 DNA is TGTGCCTGGAGTGAGGTGCTAGCGGGTGGGCCCTACGAGCAGTACTTC. It yields the protein CAWSEVLAGGPYEQYF. Full variable domain (outside the CDR3, taken from reference TRBV30 and TRBJ2-7): SQTIHQWPATLVQPVGSPLSLECTVEGTSNPNLYWYRQAAGRGLQLLFYSVGIGQISSEVPQNLSASRPQDRQFILSSKKLLLSDSGFYLCAWSEVLAGGPYEQYFGPGTRLTVT.

The chain couples TRBV5-4 to TRBJ2-2; D gene uncertain. V was shortened by 2 bases and J by 4 bases, with 12 bases between the two germline ends. The length of the CDR3 is 15 residues. CDR1 and CDR2 from the germline V gene are SGHNT and YYREEE (reference sequence). The CDR3 DNA is TGTGCCAGCAGCTTACAGCACGGCGGCACCGGGGAGCTGTTTTTT. Amino acid sequence: CASSLQHGGTGELFF.

CDR3 DNA sequence: TGTGCCAGCAGCTTACTTATGGACACCGGGGAGCTGTTTTTT. This translates into CASSLLMDTGELFF. The genes are TRBV7-9 and TRBJ2-2; no definite D call. The CDR3 is 14 residues long. Germline loops: CDR1 SEHNR, CDR2 FQNEAQ (reference sequence). The ends were cut back, 2 bases at V and 3 bases at J, with 7 bases in the middle.

V is TRBV2 and J is TRBJ2-7, with D uncertain. This CDR3 is built from 14 residues. Germline V gene data show CDR1 as SNHLY and CDR2 as FYNNEI. V lost 7 bases and J 6 bases, leaving 19 bases between the germline ends. The CDR3 DNA sequence: TGTGCCAGCACCCCCGACGAGGTGGGCACCGAGCAGTACTTC. Amino acid sequence: CASTPDEVGTEQYF.

This clone was seen only once. CDR3 protein: CASSPGLTGETQYF. CDR3 sequence (DNA): TGTGCCAGCAGCCCGGGCCTCACGGGAGAGACCCAGTACTTC. The chain links TRBV7-2 to TRBJ2-5, with D hard to call. The CDR3 extends over 14 amino acids. V lost 5 bases and J 4 bases, leaving 14 bases between the germline ends. The V gene's germline CDR1 is SGHTA and CDR2 FQGNSA. The entire variable domain, with the rest obtained from reference TRBV7-2 and TRBJ2-5, is as follows: GAGVSQSPSNKVTEKGKDVELRCDPISGHTALYWYRQSLGQGLEFLIYFQGNSAPDKSGLPSDRFSAERTGGSVSTLTIQRTQQEDSAVYLCASSPGLTGETQYFGPGTRLLVL.

The rearrangement links TRBV18 to TRBJ2-3; unclear D gene. V was shortened by 2 bases and J by 2 bases, with 8 bases between the two germline ends. CDR1 KGHSH and CDR2 LQKENI come from the germline V gene. The CDR3 is 14 residues long. CDR3 sequence: CASSPNLVTDTQYF. CDR3 sequence (DNA): TGTGCCAGCTCACCAAATCTAGTCACAGATACGCAGTATTTT.

The chain employs TRBV7-9 and TRBJ1-1, with D unclear. The CDR3 contains 13 residues. Between the trimmed V and J ends, which lost 0 bases and 8 bases, there was a span of 10 bases. Germline V gives CDR1 SEHNR, CDR2 FQNEAQ (reference sequence). CDR3 sequence: CASSLARAQEAFF. The CDR3 nucleotides read TGTGCCAGCAGCTTAGCCCGGGCTCAGGAAGCTTTCTTT.

The chain employs TRBV5-1 and TRBJ1-1; the D gene is possibly TRBD1 (5 bases). Deletions cut 3 bases from V and 10 bases from J, with 13 bases between. CDR1 is SGHRS, CDR2 YFSETQ, per germline. This CDR3 contains 12 residues. CDR3 coding DNA: TGCGCCAGCAGCTCAGGACGGGGGAGAGCTTTCTTT. It translates to CASSSGRGRAFF. The full variable domain, completed using reference TRBV5-1 and TRBJ1-1, is KAGVTQTPRYLIKTRGQQVTLSCSPISGHRSVSWYQQTPGQGLQFLFEYFSETQRNKGNFPGRFSGRQFSNSRSEMNVSTLELGDSALYLCASSSGRGRAFFGQGTRLTVV.

This clone is a singleton in its sample. The chain combines TRBV28 with TRBJ2-2; perhaps TRBD2 as D (6 bases). CDR3 size: 15 residues. CDR1 MDHEN and CDR2 SYDVKM come from the germline V gene. V was pared by 5 bases and J by 6 bases, with 16 bases between. As DNA, the CDR3 is TGTGCCAGCAGTCTTGGACTACCCGGAGCCGGGGAGCTGTTTTTT. It is translated as CASSLGLPGAGELFF.

This clone has only one observation. DNA of the CDR3: TGCGCCAGCAGCTTGGAAGGGACAGGGAGTCAGCCCCAGCATTTT. The encoded protein is CASSLEGTGSQPQHF. The chain couples TRBV5-1 to TRBJ1-5; TRBD1 agrees at 9 bases. V was pared by 0 bases and J by 6 bases, with 4 bases of the junction left unmatched. Germline CDR1 and CDR2: SGHRS and YFSETQ. This CDR3 has 15 residues.

As concerns this clone: Different DNA sequences within this sample yield the same CDR3. The chain joins TRBV6-1 to TRBJ2-7; the match to TRBD1 covers 10 bases. Germline CDR1 and CDR2: MNHNS and SASEGT. The CDR3 spans 13 residues. Trimming took 4 bases from V and 6 from J; bases not matched to a gene: 3. CDR3 sequence reads: CASSGDRGSEQYF. The CDR3 DNA reads as TGTGCCAGCAGTGGGGACAGGGGTAGCGAGCAGTACTTC.